This TCR beta chain was sequenced during a study of T-cell memory formation after mild COVID-19. The wider study: Clusters of TCRs were largely donor specific.

TCRdb passed the 5' RACE reads through MiXCR, listing each CDR3 protein once. This repertoire shows fewer than 300,000 distinct CDR3 sequences, approximately 16% found once; its top ten account for around 23%. Per the germline V gene, CDR1 is SGHAT and CDR2 is FQNNGV. V lost 3 bases and J 3 bases, leaving 16 bases between the germline ends. The CDR3 consists of 16 residues. Sequencing was carried out using PBMCs or a T cell subset sorted from them (not recorded which). The receptor was derived from a man aged 18 to 29 who had mild COVID-19 (a few samples of this study predate the infection). Cell type and time point are not known. The chain is built from TRBV11-2 and TRBJ2-3; D is uncertain. CDR3 sequence reads: CASSFGGPVWTDTQYF. The CDR3 DNA reads TGTGCCAGCAGCTTCGGTGGGCCGGTGTGGACAGATACGCAGTATTTT.